This is a list of T cell receptor beta chains from one sample in a study of T cell responses to AZD1222 COVID-19 vaccine. Only in-frame clones appear in the TCRdb table, and some are missing; sequencing was by immunoSEQ multiplex PCR. The sample lists under 200,000 clones, approximately 93% occurring once. The specimen comprised peripheral blood, sampled on day 0 of AZD1222 vaccination. Source of these receptors: an adult in good health. Each CDR3 is given with its conserved first and last residue. The order of the fields is CDR3 DNA, CDR3 protein, V gene, clone size, J gene, D gene. A D gene is named only where the DNA matches it firmly. Clone size is not always given. Where it is, it says once, few, many or a class for expanded clones.

TGTGCCAGTGCCCTCGCAGGCGGACACGAGCAGTACTTC CASALAGGHEQYF TRBV25-1 once TRBJ2-7 -
TGCGCCAGCAGCTCTCGGGATAGCGCGGGGACCACAGATACGCAGTATTTT CASSSRDSAGTTDTQYF TRBV4-1 - TRBJ2-3 -
TGTGCCAGCCCCGCTCAGACTACCTCCTACAATGAGCAGTTCTTC CASPAQTTSYNEQFF TRBV2 - TRBJ2-1 -
TGTGCCAGCAGTCAGACCCCGATGGGGGCTTTCTTT CASSQTPMGAFF TRBV12-3/TRBV12-4 - TRBJ1-1 -
TGTGCCAGCAGCATCGGGACAGGGATACATGGCTACACCTTC CASSIGTGIHGYTF TRBV13 - TRBJ1-2 TRBD1
TGCGCCAGCAGCCAAGACCCCCTAGATCCGTTCTTC CASSQDPLDPFF TRBV4-1 once TRBJ2-1 -
TGCGCCAGCAGCTTCGAGCCGGGGCCCGTCGGCTATGGCTACACCTTC CASSFEPGPVGYGYTF TRBV5-1 - TRBJ1-2 -
TGTGCCAGAGGACACCGGAACACTGAAGCTTTCTTT CARGHRNTEAFF TRBV21-1 once TRBJ1-1 -
TGCGCCAGCAGCTGGACTCAGGGGAGGAGTGAGACCCAGTACTTC CASSWTQGRSETQYF TRBV5-1 - TRBJ2-5 -
TGCGCCAGCAGCTTATCGGGACTCGGAAACACCGGGGAGCTGTTTTTT CASSLSGLGNTGELFF TRBV5-1 once TRBJ2-2 -
TGTGCCAGCAGCTCACCACTGAATCCAACTAATGAAAAACTGTTTTTT CASSSPLNPTNEKLFF TRBV5-5 - TRBJ1-4 -
TGTGCCAGTACTCTAGGGGGCACTGAAGCTTTCTTT CASTLGGTEAFF TRBV19 once TRBJ1-1 -
TGTGCCAGCAGCCCTGGGACAGGGACCTTGAACACCGGGGAGCTGTTTTTT CASSPGTGTLNTGELFF TRBV7-9 - TRBJ2-2 TRBD1
TGTGCCAGCACCAAGGGGTTCGGTTCTGGAGAGCAGTTCTTC CASTKGFGSGEQFF TRBV11-3 - TRBJ2-1 -
TGTGCCAGCAGTTTTCCGGCAGGCCGTGGCTACACCTTC CASSFPAGRGYTF TRBV12-3/TRBV12-4 once TRBJ1-2 -
TGTGCCACCAGCAGAGAAACAGGACCTTACTCTGGAAACACCATATATTTT CATSRETGPYSGNTIYF TRBV15 - TRBJ1-3 -
TGTGCCAGCAGCTTAGGTGCTTGGGGTCTGAACACTGAAGCTTTCTTT CASSLGAWGLNTEAFF TRBV11-2 - TRBJ1-1 -
TGTGCCAGCAGGCGTACCAGGGGGTTGGACACCGGGGAGCTGTTTTTT CASRRTRGLDTGELFF TRBV27 - TRBJ2-2 TRBD1
TGTGCCAGCCTGGCAGCGAACACCGGGGAGCTGTTTTTT CASLAANTGELFF TRBV28 - TRBJ2-2 -
TGTGCCAGCAGAAGGGTCCGGACTGAAGCTTTCTTT CASRRVRTEAFF TRBV13 once TRBJ1-1 -